This T cell receptor beta chain was found in a study of healthy donors' naive CD4 and CD8 T cells. Across the study: A new alpha primer set targeted every functional IMGT alpha variant.

General study points: Negatively charged CDR3s marked CD8+ lineage; positively charged CDR3s marked CD4+ lineage.

Each TCR library used roughly 0.45 ug of total RNA and a linear amplification protocol. TCRdb independently ran MiXCR on the reads; one entry per CDR3 protein. The sample holds about 180,000 distinct CDR3 sequences, nearly 75% seen once. As to this clonotype: Its target is not known.

V was trimmed by 4 bases and J by 1 base, leaving 14 bases between them. Germline lookup yields CDR1 MNHEY and CDR2 SVGEGT. The CDR3 sequence is 15 residues long. Sorting defined naive CD4+ as CD4+CD8-CD45RO-CD45RA+ and naive CD8+ as CD8+CD4-CD45RA+CD27bright. The chain couples TRBV6-2 or TRBV6-3 to TRBJ2-7; possibly TRBD1 for D (5 bases). Sequenced: naive CD4+ and CD8+ T cells sorted from blood, pooled from several donors. This clonotype was obtained from a pool of human donors in good health; the sample pools cells from several healthy donors. The CDR3 loop is CASSLSGRASYEQYF. For the CDR3, the DNA is TGTGCCAGCAGTTTGTCCGGCAGGGCTTCCTACGAGCAGTACTTC.